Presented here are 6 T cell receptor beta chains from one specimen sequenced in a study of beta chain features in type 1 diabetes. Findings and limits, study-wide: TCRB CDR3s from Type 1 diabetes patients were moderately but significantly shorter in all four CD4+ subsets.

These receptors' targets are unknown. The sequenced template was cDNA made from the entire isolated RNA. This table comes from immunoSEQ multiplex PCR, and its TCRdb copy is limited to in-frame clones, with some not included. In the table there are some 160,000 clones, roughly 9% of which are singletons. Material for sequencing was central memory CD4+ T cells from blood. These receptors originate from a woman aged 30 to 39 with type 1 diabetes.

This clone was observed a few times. The CDR3 is CASSRPGQALSYEQYF. The CDR3 DNA reads TGTGCCAGCTCACGTCCGGGACAGGCCCTCTCCTACGAGCAGTACTTC. The J gene is TRBJ2-7, the V gene TRBV18, with 8 bases lining up with TRBD1. With V trimmed by 4 bases and J by 0 bases, 8 bases remained unmatched. This CDR3 is 16 amino acids long. CDR1 KGHSH and CDR2 LQKENI come from the germline V gene.

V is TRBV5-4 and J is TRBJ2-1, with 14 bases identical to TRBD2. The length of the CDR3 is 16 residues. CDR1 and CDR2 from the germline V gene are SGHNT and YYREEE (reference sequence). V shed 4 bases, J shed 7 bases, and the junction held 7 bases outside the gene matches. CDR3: CASSAGLAGGRNEQFF. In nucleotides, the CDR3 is TGTGCCAGCAGCGCCGGACTAGCGGGAGGAAGAAATGAGCAGTTCTTC. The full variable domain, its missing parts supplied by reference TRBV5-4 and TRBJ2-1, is ETGVTQSPTHLIKTRGQQVTLRCSSQSGHNTVSWYQQALGQGPQFIFQYYREEENGRGNFPPRFSGLQFPNYSSELNVNALELDDSALYLCASSAGLAGGRNEQFFGPGTRLTVL.

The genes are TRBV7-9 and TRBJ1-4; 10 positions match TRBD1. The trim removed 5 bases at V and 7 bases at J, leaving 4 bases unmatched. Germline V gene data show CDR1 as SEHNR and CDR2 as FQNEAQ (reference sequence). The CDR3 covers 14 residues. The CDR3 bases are TGTGCCAGCAGCACGGACAGGGGGGGTGAAAAACTGTTTTTT. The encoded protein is CASSTDRGGEKLFF.

The CDR3 protein is CASRQPGQGSYEQYF. For the CDR3, the DNA is TGTGCCAGCAGACAACCGGGACAGGGATCCTACGAGCAGTACTTC. J is TRBJ2-7 and V is TRBV6-6; 9 bases match TRBD1. This CDR3 is built from 15 residues. Unmatched junction bases numbered 7, after V lost 6 bases and J lost 1 base. Germline CDR1 MNHNY, CDR2 SVGAGI (reference sequence).

CDR3 region: CASSLRVAGGPDTQYF. DNA for the CDR3: TGTGCCAGCAGCTTGAGAGTAGCGGGAGGGCCAGATACGCAGTATTTT. This chain uses TRBV5-4 with TRBJ2-3; TRBD2 matches at 11 bases. Trimming cost V 1 base and J 4 bases; bases outside gene matches: 5. CDR1 and CDR2 (germline): SGHNT, YYREEE (reference sequence). There are 16 residues in the CDR3.

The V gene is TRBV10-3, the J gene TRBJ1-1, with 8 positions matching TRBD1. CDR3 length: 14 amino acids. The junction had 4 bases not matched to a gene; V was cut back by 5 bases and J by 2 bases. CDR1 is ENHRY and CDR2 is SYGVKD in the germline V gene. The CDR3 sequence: CAISMTGVNTEAFF. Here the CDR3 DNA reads TGTGCCATCAGTATGACAGGGGTTAACACTGAAGCTTTCTTT.